The source of this T cell receptor beta chain is a study of blood T cell repertoires in COVID-19. Overall study: COVID-19 samples, acute and convalescent, were from the United States, Italy and Spain. Sample material is recorded as cDNA or gDNA derived from T cells, B-cell-depleted T cells, or PBMCs.

How the authors handled the data: Reference gene primers were amplified, and this amplification served to estimate nucleated cell counts. Clones were read by immunoSEQ multiplex PCR, and TCRdb kept only the in-frame ones, dropping some. V and J calls and clone size are copied from that table; D and trimming were computed from the DNA. There are about 260,000 clones in the sample; around nine tenths occur only once, and around a tenth lies in the top ten. Germline V CDR1 and CDR2: MNHNS, SASEGT. Trimming left V 2 bases short and J 5 bases short, with 10 bases between. The CDR3 covers 13 residues. The chain is built from TRBV6-1 and TRBJ2-7; maybe TRBD2 (6 bases). Material for sequencing was peripheral blood. The clonotype originates from a middle-aged man who had recovered from COVID-19. CDR3 in amino acids: CASSERRVHEQYF. Here the CDR3 DNA reads TGTGCCAGCAGTGAAAGGAGGGTCCACGAGCAGTACTTC.